Presented here are 22 T cell receptor beta chains from one specimen sequenced in a study of blood T cell repertoires in COVID-19. Clones were sequenced by immunoSEQ multiplex PCR, and TCRdb holds only the in-frame ones, with some missing. This sample has tens of thousands of clones; 84% occur once, and the top ten carry over 2%. Sequencing was performed on peripheral blood. The receptor set was obtained from a man aged 45-65 years with acute or convalescent COVID-19.

V usage is TRBV10-2 and J usage is TRBJ2-1; D unclear. Germline V gives CDR1 WSHSY, CDR2 SAAADI. This CDR3 is built from 12 residues. V lost 8 bases to trimming and J lost 1 base, with 6 bases between them. The CDR3 DNA is TGCGCCAGCCTCGAGTCCTACAATGAGCAGTTCTTC. This sequence encodes CASLESYNEQFF.

The chain uses TRBV19 and TRBJ2-1, with 11 bases aligning to TRBD2. J gave up 7 bases and V 2 bases, and 1 base lay outside the gene matches. CDR3 length: 14 residues. CDR1 is LNHDA, CDR2 SQIVND, per germline (reference sequence). The CDR3 region is CASSIRTSGNEQFF. The CDR3 region has the DNA TGTGCCAGTAGTATAAGGACTAGCGGGAATGAGCAGTTCTTC.

The gene calls are TRBV7-8 and TRBJ1-5, with D possibly matching TRBD1 (5 bases). The CDR3 is made up of 16 amino acids. The V gene's germline CDR1 is SGHVS and CDR2 FQNEAQ. Between the trimmed V and J ends, which lost 2 bases and 5 bases, there was a span of 16 bases. The DNA for the CDR3 is TGTGCCAGCAGCTTAACCGGTGCCCAGGGTGATCAGCCCCAGCATTTT. Translated, it gives CASSLTGAQGDQPQHF.

This clone occurred a few times. J is TRBJ2-1 and V is TRBV7-2; 11 nucleotides match TRBD1. CDR1 is SGHTA, CDR2 FQGNSA, per germline. The V and J ends lost 6 bases and 7 bases, in that order; junction bases with no gene match: 11. The CDR3 spans 16 residues. The CDR3 region has the DNA TGTGCCAGCAGTACTCGGACAGGGGGCCTACAGAATGAGCAGTTCTTC. It specifies CASSTRTGGLQNEQFF.

The J gene is TRBJ2-7, the V gene TRBV10-2; no firm D call. CDR3 length equals 14 residues. V was cut by 4 bases and J by 1 base, with 11 bases left in between. The V gene's germline CDR1 is WSHSY and CDR2 SAAADI. The CDR3 DNA follows: TGCGCCAGCAGTGTTTTGGCGGTTTCCTACGAGCAGTACTTC. It translates to CASSVLAVSYEQYF.

This chain joins TRBV9 and TRBJ2-6; 8 nucleotides agree with TRBD1. With V trimmed by 4 bases and J by 0 bases, 12 bases remained unmatched. The CDR3 contains 19 residues. CDR1 and CDR2 (germline): SGDLS, YYNGEE. DNA for the CDR3: TGTGCCAGCAGCCCCACTGGGACAGGCCTTAGCTCTGGGGCCAACGTCCTGACTTTC. As protein: CASSPTGTGLSSGANVLTF.

J is TRBJ1-3 and V is TRBV27; D uncertain. This CDR3 spans 15 amino acids. V was pared by 3 bases and J by 1 base, with 10 bases between. Germline values: CDR1 MNHEY, CDR2 SMNVEV (reference sequence). DNA for the CDR3: TGTGCCAGCAGTTTGGAGGCAGGATCTGGAAACACCATATATTTT. Residues: CASSLEAGSGNTIYF.

The V and J genes are TRBV7-9 and TRBJ1-5, with D unresolved. Germline assignment: CDR1 SEHNR and CDR2 FQNEAQ (reference sequence). This CDR3 region has 12 residues. V lost 2 bases to trimming and J lost 4 bases, with 3 bases between them. The CDR3 DNA reads as TGTGCCAGCAGCTTACCTAATCAGCCCCAGCATTTT. It yields the protein CASSLPNQPQHF.

The chain recombines TRBV2 with TRBJ1-5; TRBD1 aligns across 8 bases. V was clipped by 5 bases and J by 3 bases; unmatched bases: 6. CDR1 is SNHLY and CDR2 is FYNNEI in the germline V gene. This CDR3 comprises 15 residues. CDR3 protein: CASSPDRANNQPQHF. CDR3 DNA: TGTGCCAGCAGTCCGGACAGGGCGAACAATCAGCCCCAGCATTTT. The whole variable domain, filled in from reference TRBV2 and TRBJ1-5, reads EPEVTQTPSHQVTQMGQEVILRCVPISNHLYFYWYRQILGQKVEFLVSFYNNEISEKSEIFDDQFSVERPDGSNFTLKIRSTKLEDSAMYFCASSPDRANNQPQHFGDGTRLSIL.

The CDR3 loop reads CASSPMGDSYEQYF. The CDR3 DNA follows: TGTGCCAGCAGCCCTATGGGGGACAGCTACGAGCAGTACTTC. This sequence joins TRBV7-9 and TRBJ2-7; 7 bases align to TRBD1. After removal of 5 bases from V and 3 bases from J, the junction contained 7 bases not matched to a gene. Germline V gene data show CDR1 as SEHNR and CDR2 as FQNEAQ (reference sequence). The CDR3 spans 14 residues.

CDR3 bases: TGTGCCAGCAGTCTGACTAGCTCCTTGCCCTCCTACAATGAGCAGTTCTTC. As protein: CASSLTSSLPSYNEQFF. The chain carries TRBV6-6 and TRBJ2-1, with 7 bases fitting TRBD2. Trimming at V came to 5 bases and at J to 0 bases, leaving 10 bases not matched to a gene. This CDR3 contains 17 residues. Germline V CDR1 and CDR2: MNHNY, SVGAGI (reference sequence).

The chain employs TRBV3-1 (or the pseudogene TRBV3-2) and TRBJ1-5; 7 nucleotides match TRBD1. Germline V CDR1 and CDR2: LGHDT, YNNKEL (reference sequence). The V segment lost 2 bases and the J segment 1 base; nucleotides outside the gene matches: 11. The CDR3 contains 18 residues. DNA for the CDR3: TGTGCCAGCAGCCAACAACCTCAGGGGGTCGACAGCAATCAGCCCCAGCATTTT. It encodes CASSQQPQGVDSNQPQHF.

The chain recombines TRBV5-1 with TRBJ2-3; the D gene is possibly TRBD1 (6 bases). The V end lost 0 bases, the J end lost 3 bases, and 14 bases lay between the germline ends. The CDR3 totals 16 residues. Germline-derived CDR1 and CDR2 are SGHRS and YFSETQ. The CDR3 protein is CASSLAGGGRTDTQYF. The CDR3 region has the DNA TGCGCCAGCAGCTTGGCAGGTGGGGGCAGGACAGATACGCAGTATTTT.

CDR3 amino acids: CAIRPGGADGETQYF. The CDR3 region has the DNA TGTGCCATCAGGCCCGGGGGGGCCGATGGAGAGACCCAGTACTTC. The chain joins TRBV10-3 to TRBJ2-5; 8 bases match TRBD2. The junction had 10 bases not matched to a gene; V was cut back by 6 bases and J by 4 bases. Germline V CDR1 and CDR2: ENHRY, SYGVKD. The CDR3 totals 15 residues.

The V gene is TRBV28, the J gene TRBJ2-1, with D perhaps TRBD2 (5 bases). This CDR3 spans 16 amino acids. In germline, CDR1 is MDHEN, CDR2 SYDVKM. V lost 0 bases, J lost 0 bases, and 9 bases lay in between. In DNA, the CDR3 is TGTGCCAGCAGTTTATGGGACTTGAGCTCCTACAATGAGCAGTTCTTC. It translates to CASSLWDLSSYNEQFF.

The chain combines TRBV10-3 with TRBJ1-6; D remains ambiguous. Germline CDR1 ENHRY, CDR2 SYGVKD. This CDR3 comprises 13 residues. Trimming cost V 11 bases and J 7 bases, with 15 bases left between them. CDR3 bases: TGTGCCTCCGCAAGGGAGGGCAATTCACCCCTCCACTTT. It is translated as CASAREGNSPLHF.

V is TRBV7-2 and J is TRBJ1-5; TRBD1 might be the D (5 bases). Germline V gene data show CDR1 as SGHTA and CDR2 as FQGNSA. V lost 4 bases to trimming and J lost 7 bases, with 14 bases between them. The CDR3 sequence is 14 residues long. In nucleotides, the CDR3 is TGTGCCAGCAGCTCGGGGGGGAGCAGGCAGCCCCAGCATTTT. Amino acids: CASSSGGSRQPQHF.

V is TRBV2 and J is TRBJ1-4; the match to TRBD1 covers 9 bases. Trimming took 11 bases from V and 4 from J; bases not matched to a gene: 5. CDR1 SNHLY and CDR2 FYNNEI come from the germline V gene. This CDR3 spans 13 amino acids. CDR3 residues: CAGQGILNEKLFF. The CDR3 DNA reads TGTGCCGGACAGGGGATCCTTAATGAAAAACTGTTTTTT.

This chain uses TRBV4-1 with TRBJ1-2, with D hard to call. Germline lookup yields CDR1 MGHRA and CDR2 YSYEKL. Trimming removed 2 bases from V and 6 bases from J, with 19 bases in between. The length of the CDR3 is 16 residues. CDR3 in amino acids: CASSQSVGAHVDGYTF. In nucleotides, the CDR3 is TGCGCCAGCAGCCAATCAGTTGGAGCCCATGTAGATGGCTACACCTTC.

The chain is built from TRBV13 and TRBJ2-1, with 8 bases matching TRBD1. V lost 8 bases, J lost 3 bases, and 3 bases stayed unmatched. The germline V gene has CDR1 PRHDT and CDR2 FYEKMQ (reference sequence). The CDR3 sequence is 13 residues long. CDR3 bases: TGTGCCAGCCAGGGACAGGACTACAATGAGCAGTTCTTC. Encoded protein: CASQGQDYNEQFF. The full variable domain, in which reference TRBV13 and TRBJ2-1 provide the parts outside the CDR3, is AAGVIQSPRHLIKEKRETATLKCYPIPRHDTVYWYQQGPGQDPQFLISFYEKMQSDKGSIPDRFSAQQFSDYHSELNMSSLELGDSALYFCASQGQDYNEQFFGPGTRLTVL.

V and J are TRBV27 and TRBJ2-7, with TRBD2 matching 7 bases. Trimming cost V 4 bases and J 0 bases; bases outside gene matches: 6. CDR1 and CDR2 (germline): MNHEY, SMNVEV (reference sequence). CDR3 length: 15 residues. For the CDR3, the DNA is TGTGCCAGCAGTTCCCTCAGCGGGAACTCCTACGAGCAGTACTTC. Its protein product is CASSSLSGNSYEQYF.

The chain recombines TRBV28 with TRBJ1-5, with unresolved D. The CDR3 consists of 15 residues. Germline-derived CDR1 and CDR2 are MDHEN and SYDVKM. Deletions cut 3 bases from V and 4 bases from J, with 13 bases between. The DNA for the CDR3 is TGTGCCAGCAGTTTCGAGAGGAGACGAAATCAGCCCCAGCATTTT. It yields the protein CASSFERRRNQPQHF.